The 6 T cell receptor beta chains below come from one sample, sequenced in a study of T cells in women clearing cervical HPV infection. Data came from immunoSEQ multiplex PCR; TCRdb stores just in-frame clones and leaves some out. There are more than 20,000 clones in the sample, with about 3.9% held by the top ten. Sample: blood buffy coat. The origin of the receptors is a woman between 18 and 70 years old with a cervical HPV16 infection that either progressed to CIN3+ or cleared (not recorded which).

As regards this clone: Read sequence stops 3 residues before the CDR3 end, and the germline J gene provides the missing end. The V gene is TRBV5-6, the J gene TRBJ1-1; D ambiguous. This CDR3 contains 13 residues. V was trimmed by 2 bases and J by 1 base, leaving 6 bases between them. Germline CDR1 is SGHDT and CDR2 is YYEEEE. Incomplete CDR3 DNA: TGTGCCAGCAGCTTTTATCGGAACACTGAA. Residues: CASSFYRNTE. From start to end, the CDR3 is CASSFYRNTEAFF.

The CDR3 bases that were read are TGCGCCAGCAGCTTGGACGTAACAGGGGGGGGGTCTGGAAACACC. Translating it yields CASSLDVTGGGSGNT. The full CDR3 sequence reads CASSLDVTGGGSGNTIYF. This chain connects TRBV5-1 to TRBJ1-3, with TRBD1 matching over 8 bases. The read is 3 residues too short to cover the CDR3 end, so that end is filled in from the germline J gene. The trim removed 0 bases at V and 1 base at J, leaving 9 bases unmatched. Germline V gene data show CDR1 as SGHRS and CDR2 as YFSETQ. This CDR3 has 18 amino acids. Filled out from reference TRBV5-1 and TRBJ1-3, the complete variable domain reads KAGVTQTPRYLIKTRGQQVTLSCSPISGHRSVSWYQQTPGQGLQFLFEYFSETQRNKGNFPGRFSGRQFSNSRSEMNVSTLELGDSALYLCASSLDVTGGGSGNTIYFGEGSWLTVV.

For this clone: The sequence runs out 3 residues before the end of the CDR3; the remainder is reconstructed from the germline J gene. The chain combines TRBV30 with TRBJ1-2; perhaps TRBD1 as D (6 bases). With 3 bases removed from V and 7 bases from J, the gap between germline ends came to 18 bases. CDR3 length: 14 amino acids. CDR1 and CDR2 from the germline V gene are GTSNPN and SVGIG (reference sequence). Partial CDR3 DNA: TGTGCCTGGAGAATTCCACAGGGAGTCACTGGC. It codes for CAWRIPQGVTG. The whole CDR3 protein is CAWRIPQGVTGYTF.

Its frequency marks this clone as medium-sized. Coverage ceases 3 residues before the CDR3 finishes, and the germline J gene fills in the end. The genes are TRBV7-3 and TRBJ2-5; 7 nucleotides match TRBD2. This CDR3 is built from 15 residues. CDR1 and CDR2 (germline): SGHTA, FQGTGA. V trimming: 1 base; J trimming: 2 bases; junction bases outside the gene matches: 4. Incomplete CDR3 DNA: TGTGCCAGCAGCTTAAGTTCGGGACTACAAGAGACC. It yields the protein CASSLSSGLQET. The full-length CDR3 reads as CASSLSSGLQETQYF. Combining the CDR3 with reference TRBV7-3 and TRBJ2-5 gives the whole variable domain GAGVSQTPSNKVTEKGKYVELRCDPISGHTALYWYRQSLGQGPEFLIYFQGTGAADDSGLPNDRFFAVRPEGSVSTLKIQRTERGDSAVYLCASSLSSGLQETQYFGPGTRLLVL.

For this clone: The read halts 3 residues ahead of the CDR3 end, with the missing end drawn from the germline J gene. In the same sample, other DNA sequences code for this CDR3. V and J are TRBV20-1 and TRBJ2-3; D is ambiguous. The germline V gene has CDR1 DFQATT and CDR2 SNEGSKA (reference sequence). The CDR3 has 14 amino acids. V lost 3 bases and J 5 bases, leaving 15 bases between the germline ends. This CDR3 is CSASPGPSRDTQYF. The DNA read from the CDR3 is TGCAGTGCTAGCCCCGGTCCCTCACGAGATACG.

On this clone itself: The junction shows a germline mismatch at one end, possibly a read error. The DNA ends 3 residues before the CDR3 does, and the rest of the CDR3 is filled in from the germline J gene. V and J are TRBV4-2 and TRBJ2-7, with TRBD1 matching over 7 bases. There are 14 residues in the CDR3. Germline V lookup: CDR1 LGHNA, CDR2 YNFKEQ. The CDR3: CASSPRTGLNEQYF. Partial CDR3 DNA: TGCGCCAGCAGCCCTAGGACAGGTTTGAACGAG.